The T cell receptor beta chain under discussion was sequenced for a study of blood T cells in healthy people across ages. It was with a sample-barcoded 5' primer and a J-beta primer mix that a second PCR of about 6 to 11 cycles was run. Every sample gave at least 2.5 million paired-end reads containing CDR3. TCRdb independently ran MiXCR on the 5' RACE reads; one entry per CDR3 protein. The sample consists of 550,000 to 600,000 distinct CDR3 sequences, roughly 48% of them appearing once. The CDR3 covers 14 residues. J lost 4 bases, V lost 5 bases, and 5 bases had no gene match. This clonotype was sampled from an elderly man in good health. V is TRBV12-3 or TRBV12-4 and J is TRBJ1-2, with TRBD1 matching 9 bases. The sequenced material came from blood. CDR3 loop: CASSEQGAGYGYTF. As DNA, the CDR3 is TGTGCCAGCAGTGAACAGGGGGCAGGCTATGGCTACACCTTC.